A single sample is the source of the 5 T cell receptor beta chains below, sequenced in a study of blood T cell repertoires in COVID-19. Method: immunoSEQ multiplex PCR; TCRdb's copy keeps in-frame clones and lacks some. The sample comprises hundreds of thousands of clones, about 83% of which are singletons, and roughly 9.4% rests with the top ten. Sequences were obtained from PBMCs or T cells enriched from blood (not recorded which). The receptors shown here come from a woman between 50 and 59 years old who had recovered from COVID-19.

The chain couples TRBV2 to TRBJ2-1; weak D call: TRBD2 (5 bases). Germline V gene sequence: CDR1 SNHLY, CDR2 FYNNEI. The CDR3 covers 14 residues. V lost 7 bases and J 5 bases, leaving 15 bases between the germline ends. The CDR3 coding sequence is TGTGCCAGCAAATGGCAAGCGGCCGACAATGAGCAGTTCTTC. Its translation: CASKWQAADNEQFF. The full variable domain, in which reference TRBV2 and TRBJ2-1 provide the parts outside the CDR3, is EPEVTQTPSHQVTQMGQEVILRCVPISNHLYFYWYRQILGQKVEFLVSFYNNEISEKSEIFDDQFSVERPDGSNFTLKIRSTKLEDSAMYFCASKWQAADNEQFFGPGTRLTVL.

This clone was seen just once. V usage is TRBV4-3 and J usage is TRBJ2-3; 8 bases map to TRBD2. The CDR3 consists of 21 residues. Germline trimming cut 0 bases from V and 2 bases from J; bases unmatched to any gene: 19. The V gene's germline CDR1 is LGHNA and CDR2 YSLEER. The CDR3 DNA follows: TGCGCCAGCAGCCAAGATTATCGTCCGGGGACGTCGGGGGGGGTCACAGATACGCAGTATTTT. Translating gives CASSQDYRPGTSGGVTDTQYF.

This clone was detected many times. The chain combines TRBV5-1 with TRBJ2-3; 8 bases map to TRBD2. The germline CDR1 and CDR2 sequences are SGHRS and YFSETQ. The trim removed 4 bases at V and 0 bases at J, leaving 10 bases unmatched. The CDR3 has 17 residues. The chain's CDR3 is CASSPYLSGGSTDTQYF. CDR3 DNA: TGCGCCAGCAGCCCGTATTTGAGCGGGGGAAGCACAGATACGCAGTATTTT.

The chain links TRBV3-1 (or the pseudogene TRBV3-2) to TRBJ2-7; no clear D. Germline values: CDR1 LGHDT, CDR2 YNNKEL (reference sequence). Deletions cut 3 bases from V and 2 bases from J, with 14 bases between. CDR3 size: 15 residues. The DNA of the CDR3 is TGTGCCAGCAGCCAGCAGGCGATTCCAACCTACGAGCAGTACTTC. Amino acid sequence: CASSQQAIPTYEQYF.

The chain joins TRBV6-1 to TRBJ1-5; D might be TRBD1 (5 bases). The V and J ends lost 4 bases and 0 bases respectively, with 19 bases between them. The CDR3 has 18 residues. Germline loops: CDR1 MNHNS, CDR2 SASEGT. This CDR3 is CASSGVSLGGVSNQPQHF. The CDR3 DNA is TGTGCCAGCAGTGGGGTCAGTCTGGGGGGGGTTAGCAATCAGCCCCAGCATTTT.